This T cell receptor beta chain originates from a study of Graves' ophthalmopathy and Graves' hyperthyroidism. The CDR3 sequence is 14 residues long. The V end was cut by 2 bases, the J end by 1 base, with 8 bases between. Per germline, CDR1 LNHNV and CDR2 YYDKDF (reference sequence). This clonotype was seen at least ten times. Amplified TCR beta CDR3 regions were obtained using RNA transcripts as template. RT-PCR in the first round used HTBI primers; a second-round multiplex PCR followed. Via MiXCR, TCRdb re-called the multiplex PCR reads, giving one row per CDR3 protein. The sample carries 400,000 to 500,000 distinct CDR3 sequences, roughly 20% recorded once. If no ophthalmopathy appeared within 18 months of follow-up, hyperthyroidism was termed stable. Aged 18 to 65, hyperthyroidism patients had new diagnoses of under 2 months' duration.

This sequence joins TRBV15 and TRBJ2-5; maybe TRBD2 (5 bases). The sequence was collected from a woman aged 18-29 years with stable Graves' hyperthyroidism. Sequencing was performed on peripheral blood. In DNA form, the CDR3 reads TGTGCCACCAGCAGACAACTAGGCCAAGAGACCCAGTACTTC. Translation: CATSRQLGQETQYF.